Listed here are 21 T cell receptor beta chains from one sample, sequenced in a study of human T cells and chemical hapten exposure. A single record per CDR3 protein comes from TCRdb applying MiXCR to the RACE reads. The table has roughly 48,000 distinct CDR3 sequences, around 10% seen once. Time point noted: patch test 1, 2 weeks after DPC sensitization. Described treatment: therapeutic diphenylcyclopropenone sensitization with weekly scalp DPC. Whole blood, unfractionated, served as the material for total RNA extraction. Sequences were derived from whole blood, sampled in connection with sensitization to the hapten diphenylcyclopropenone (DPC). Receptor source: a woman aged 35 to 49 with alopecia areata. Some clones in this sample may be carry-over from other donors' samples.

This clonotype was seen many times. The V and J genes are TRBV11-2 and TRBJ1-5, with unresolved D. CDR1 SGHAT and CDR2 FQNNGV come from the germline V gene. Trimming pared 1 base from V and 2 bases from J, leaving 9 bases between. The CDR3 contains 15 residues. The CDR3 nucleotides read TGTGCCAGCAGCTTAGGCTCCTCCGGCAATCAGCCCCAGCATTTT. Translation gives CASSLGSSGNQPQHF.

This clonotype was observed a handful of times. The chain is built from TRBV28 and TRBJ2-3; TRBD2 aligns across 9 bases. The CDR3 extends over 17 amino acids. V trimming: 4 bases; J trimming: 6 bases; junction bases outside the gene matches: 14. Germline V CDR1 and CDR2: MDHEN, SYDVKM. The CDR3 nucleotides are TGTGCCAGCAGTTCCGCCCCGGGCGGGGGGGCCGCGGATACGCAGTATTTT. Translation gives CASSSAPGGGAADTQYF.

The table lists this clonotype with a few counts. This sequence joins TRBV7-8 and TRBJ2-3; 13 bases line up with TRBD2. The ends lost 3 bases at V and 4 bases at J; junction bases unmatched: 1. Germline lookup yields CDR1 SGHVS and CDR2 FQNEAQ. The CDR3 contains 15 residues. Written as DNA, the CDR3 is TGTGCCAGCAGCTTCACTAGCGGGAGGGCAGATACGCAGTATTTT. As protein: CASSFTSGRADTQYF.

The chain uses TRBV29-1 and TRBJ2-3; 7 bases are shared with TRBD2. The CDR3 consists of 12 residues. The junction had 6 bases not matched to a gene; V was cut back by 8 bases and J by 4 bases. Germline CDR1 SQVTM, CDR2 ANQGSEA. For the CDR3, the DNA is TGCAGCTGTCGGGCGGGAGCAGATACGCAGTATTTT. This translates into CSCRAGADTQYF.

The chain uses TRBV7-6 and TRBJ2-1; 14 bases are a match to TRBD2. Germline V CDR1 and CDR2: SGHVS, FNYEAQ. CDR3 length equals 16 residues. V lost 5 bases, J lost 5 bases, and 5 bases stayed unmatched. CDR3 residues: CASSLRTSGRHNEQFF. The CDR3 coding sequence is TGTGCCAGCAGCCTCCGGACTAGCGGGAGGCACAATGAGCAGTTCTTC.

This clonotype has only a few counts. The chain links TRBV6-5 to TRBJ2-1, with 11 bases lining up with TRBD2. Per the germline V gene, CDR1 is MNHEY and CDR2 is SVGAGI. V was pared by 2 bases and J by 6 bases, with 12 bases of the junction left unmatched. This CDR3 has 18 amino acids. The CDR3 sequence is CASSYTPPLAGGVNEQFF. Written as DNA, the CDR3 is TGTGCCAGCAGTTACACCCCCCCTCTAGCGGGAGGCGTCAATGAGCAGTTCTTC.

The chain is built from TRBV28 and TRBJ2-7; 7 bases are shared with TRBD1. The V gene's germline CDR1 is MDHEN and CDR2 SYDVKM. This CDR3 spans 13 amino acids. V lost 7 bases, J lost 3 bases, and 6 bases stayed unmatched. The CDR3, as DNA: TGTGCCAGCATGAGGACAGGTCACTACGAGCAGTACTTC. This translates into CASMRTGHYEQYF.

At least ten counts were recorded for this clonotype. The genes are TRBV6-6 and TRBJ1-1, with TRBD1 as a possible D gene (5 bases). The CDR3 extends over 16 amino acids. Germline-derived CDR1 and CDR2 are MNHNY and SVGAGI (reference sequence). The ends were cut back, 0 bases at V and 1 base at J, with 12 bases in the middle. The CDR3 nucleotides read TGTGCCAGCAGTTACTCCCAGGGCCCTGGGAACACTGAAGCTTTCTTT. Its translation is CASSYSQGPGNTEAFF.

This clonotype was picked up a small number of times. This chain uses TRBV28 with TRBJ2-7, with D possibly TRBD1 on 8 matching bases. Trimming took off 5 bases at V and 6 bases at J, with 20 bases between the two ends. The CDR3 extends over 15 amino acids. CDR1 MDHEN and CDR2 SYDVKM come from the germline V gene. CDR3 sequence (DNA): TGTGCCAGCAGTCCCCCACGGACAGGGAGGGCCGAGCAGTACTTC. Amino acids: CASSPPRTGRAEQYF.

This clonotype has at least ten counts. V usage is TRBV7-9 and J usage is TRBJ2-7; the match to TRBD1 covers 8 bases. This CDR3 spans 15 amino acids. Germline V gives CDR1 SEHNR, CDR2 FQNEAQ (reference sequence). V lost 6 bases, J lost 4 bases, and 11 bases stayed unmatched. Written as DNA, the CDR3 is TGTGCCAGCAGAAGGGGACAGGAGGATCCTTACGAGCAGTACTTC. Translation: CASRRGQEDPYEQYF.

This clonotype was recorded a few times. V and J are TRBV2 and TRBJ1-4; possibly TRBD1 for D (5 bases). The V gene lost 4 bases and the J gene lost 7 bases, with 10 bases spanning the gap. CDR3 length equals 13 residues. Germline V gives CDR1 SNHLY, CDR2 FYNNEI. The CDR3 region is CASSAGFGEKLFF. The CDR3 DNA sequence: TGTGCCAGCAGTGCAGGGTTTGGTGAAAAACTGTTTTTT.

The gene calls are TRBV12-3 or TRBV12-4 and TRBJ2-1; TRBD1 matches at 9 bases. The CDR3 consists of 15 residues. V shed 5 bases and J 5 bases; nucleotides not matched to a gene: 7. The DNA of the CDR3 is TGTGCCAGCAGTCCCCGGACAGGGGAGGACAATGAGCAGTTCTTC. Protein: CASSPRTGEDNEQFF.

This clonotype was recorded many times. The chain joins TRBV12-3 or TRBV12-4 to TRBJ1-5; D remains ambiguous. Trimming took off 7 bases at V and 3 bases at J, with 10 bases between the two ends. The CDR3 consists of 13 residues. This CDR3 reads CASTVPPNQPQHF. CDR3 in DNA: TGTGCCAGCACGGTTCCTCCCAATCAGCCCCAGCATTTT.

This clonotype counts as medium-sized. J is TRBJ2-7 and V is TRBV13; 15 bases map to TRBD2. This CDR3 contains 18 residues. The V segment lost 4 bases and the J segment 4 bases; nucleotides outside the gene matches: 11. The germline gives CDR1 PRHDT, CDR2 FYEKMQ (reference sequence). DNA for the CDR3: TGTGCCAGCAGCTCCGCGGGACTAGCGGGAGGTCGAACGTACGAGCAGTACTTC. It encodes CASSSAGLAGGRTYEQYF.

The chain employs TRBV6-5 and TRBJ1-1; D call uncertain. Trimming removed 5 bases at V and 2 bases at J, with 12 bases between. From germline, CDR1 is MNHEY and CDR2 SVGAGI. CDR3 length: 14 amino acids. The DNA for the CDR3 is TGTGCCAGCAGTCAGGACGGAGCTAACACTGAAGCTTTCTTT. Translation gives CASSQDGANTEAFF.

This clonotype was seen only a few times. The chain recombines TRBV6-5 with TRBJ2-6; no reliable D call. This CDR3 region has 14 residues. Germline-derived CDR1 and CDR2 are MNHEY and SVGAGI. V shed 6 bases and J shed 2 bases, with 8 bases lying between them. The CDR3 region has the DNA TGTGCCAGCAGCGCATTCCCTGGGGCCAACGTCCTGACTTTC. It specifies CASSAFPGANVLTF.

The table lists this clonotype with a few counts. This chain links TRBV11-2 with TRBJ1-1; 7 bases map to TRBD1. This CDR3 region has 14 residues. Germline lookup yields CDR1 SGHAT and CDR2 FQNNGV. After removal of 6 bases from V and 7 bases from J, the junction contained 11 bases not matched to a gene. In DNA, the CDR3 is TGTGCCAGCAGTCAAGCAGGGGGGACGGGTGAAGCTTTCTTT. Its translation: CASSQAGGTGEAFF.

This clonotype was observed a few times. V is TRBV19 and J is TRBJ1-5; maybe TRBD1 (5 bases). From germline, CDR1 is LNHDA and CDR2 SQIVND (reference sequence). V was trimmed by 2 bases and J by 0 bases, leaving 14 bases between them. The length of the CDR3 is 17 residues. CDR3 sequence (DNA): TGTGCCAGTAGTATATGGGGGAAAATTTATAGCAATCAGCCCCAGCATTTT. Its translation is CASSIWGKIYSNQPQHF.

This clonotype appeared a few times. The chain recombines TRBV7-9 with TRBJ2-1, with D uncertain. The germline gives CDR1 SEHNR, CDR2 FQNEAQ (reference sequence). Trimming removed 8 bases from V and 7 bases from J, with 6 bases in between. The CDR3 consists of 10 residues. The CDR3 DNA reads as TGTGCCAGCGAACAGAATGAGCAGTTCTTC. This gives the protein CASEQNEQFF.

V is TRBV28 and J is TRBJ1-1; weak D call: TRBD1 (6 bases). The CDR3 spans 12 residues. Between the trimmed V and J ends, which lost 4 bases and 7 bases, there was a span of 10 bases. Germline CDR1 reads MDHEN; CDR2 reads SYDVKM. The CDR3 loop reads CASSYLQGEAFF. The CDR3 region has the DNA TGTGCCAGCAGTTACCTACAGGGTGAAGCTTTCTTT.

The rearrangement joins TRBV12-3 or TRBV12-4 to TRBJ1-5; the D is unclear. Trimming pared 0 bases from V and 6 bases from J, leaving 12 bases between. The CDR3 has 15 amino acids. CDR3 sequence: CASSLARGLGQPQHF. DNA of the CDR3: TGTGCCAGCAGTTTAGCGCGGGGTTTGGGTCAGCCCCAGCATTTT.